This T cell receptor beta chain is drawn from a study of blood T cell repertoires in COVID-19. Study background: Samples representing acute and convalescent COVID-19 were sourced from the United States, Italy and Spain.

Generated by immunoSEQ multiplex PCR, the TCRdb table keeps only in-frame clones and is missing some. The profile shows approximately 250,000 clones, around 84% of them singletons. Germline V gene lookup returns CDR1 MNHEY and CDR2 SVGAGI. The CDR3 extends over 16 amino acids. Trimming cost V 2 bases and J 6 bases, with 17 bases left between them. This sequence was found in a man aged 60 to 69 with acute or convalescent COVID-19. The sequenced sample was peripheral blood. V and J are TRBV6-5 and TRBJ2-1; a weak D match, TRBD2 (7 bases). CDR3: CASSYGSGGASNEQFF. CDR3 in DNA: TGTGCCAGCAGTTACGGAAGTGGGGGGGCCTCCAATGAGCAGTTCTTC.